These 3 T cell receptor beta chains were all obtained from the same sample, sequenced in a study of T-cell memory formation after mild COVID-19. TCRdb reprocessed the 5' RACE reads via MiXCR and lists one record per CDR3 protein. The data contain fewer than 250,000 distinct CDR3 sequences, around 25% of them singletons. Sequencing used PBMCs or a T cell subset sorted from them (not recorded which). The receptors were sampled from an adult woman who had mild COVID-19 (a few samples of this study predate the infection). Cell type and time point are not known.

The V and J genes are TRBV5-1 and TRBJ1-1, with a tentative D call TRBD1 (6 bases). The CDR3 totals 15 residues. CDR1 is SGHRS and CDR2 is YFSETQ in the germline V gene. V shed 1 base and J shed 1 base, with 11 bases lying between them. CDR3 bases: TGCGCCAGCAGCTTGACAGGGAGCGGGAACACTGAAGCTTTCTTT. Protein product: CASSLTGSGNTEAFF.

This clonotype appeared a few times. The chain links TRBV29-1 to TRBJ2-1, with unresolved D. Trimming removed 5 bases from V and 6 bases from J, with 8 bases in between. The CDR3 sequence is 11 residues long. Per germline, CDR1 SQVTM and CDR2 ANQGSEA. Here the CDR3 reads CSVLQFNEQFF. In nucleotides, the CDR3 is TGCAGCGTTCTGCAGTTCAATGAGCAGTTCTTC.

This sequence joins TRBV7-2 and TRBJ1-2, with unresolved D. This CDR3 has 12 residues. CDR1 is SGHTA and CDR2 is FQGNSA in the germline V gene. Trimming took 5 bases from V and 8 from J, leaving 12 bases between them. The DNA of the CDR3 is TGTGCCAGCAGCCCTCCGGGGTTCGGCTACACCTTC. Translated: CASSPPGFGYTF.